The 10 T cell receptor beta chains given below trace back to one sample, sequenced in a study of T-cell reconstitution after alpha-beta-depleted transplantation in children. Researchers prepared the TCRbeta library using unique molecular identifiers, the study reports. TCRdb recomputed calls from the PCR reads with MiXCR, one row per CDR3 protein. The sample lists about 230,000 distinct CDR3 sequences; 9.7% were seen once. The material sequenced was PBMCs from the stem cell graft donor, taken from the stem cell graft. Receptors were obtained from a human donor who donated a stem cell graft to a child with SCID.

In its sample, this clonotype was seen many times. This rearrangement joins TRBV15 to TRBJ1-3, with 7 positions matching TRBD1. This CDR3 spans 17 amino acids. The V gene's germline CDR1 is LNHNV and CDR2 YYDKDF (reference sequence). The V and J ends lost 0 bases and 5 bases, in that order; junction bases with no gene match: 10. CDR3 nucleotide sequence: TGTGCCACCAGCAGAGACCCAACGCAGACAGGGCGAAACACCATATATTTT. Amino acid sequence: CATSRDPTQTGRNTIYF.

There are many counts of this clonotype. The chain carries TRBV5-6 and TRBJ2-4, with 7 nucleotides matching TRBD1. Losses at the gene ends were 4 bases for V and 4 bases for J; bases not matched to a gene: 2. Germline CDR1 and CDR2: SGHDT and YYEEEE. The CDR3 is 13 residues long. The CDR3 protein is CASSLGQKNIQYF. The CDR3 DNA reads TGTGCCAGCAGCCTGGGACAGAAAAACATTCAGTACTTC.

About this clonotype itself: At one end the junction does not follow the germline gene, possibly because of a read error. This chain links TRBV5-1 with TRBJ2-1, with D perhaps matching TRBD1 (6 bases). Germline lookup yields CDR1 SGHRS and CDR2 YFSETQ. The CDR3 is 16 residues long. In DNA, the CDR3 is TGCACCAGCAGCTTGGCCCGGGGTGGGGGCTACAATGAGCAGTCCTTC. Translated, it gives CTSSLARGGGYNEQSF. Full variable domain (missing parts from reference TRBV5-1 and TRBJ2-1): KAGVTQTPRYLIKTRGQQVTLSCSPISGHRSVSWYQQTPGQGLQFLFEYFSETQRNKGNFPGRFSGRQFSNSRSEMNVSTLELGDSALYLCTSSLARGGGYNEQSFGPGTRLTVL.

The table lists this clonotype with many counts. The chain links TRBV4-2 to TRBJ2-1, with 9 positions matching TRBD1. The J segment lost 2 bases and the V segment lost 1 base, leaving 6 bases of the junction unmatched. Germline values: CDR1 LGHNA, CDR2 YNFKEQ. This CDR3 spans 17 amino acids. The CDR3 loop is CASSQASDRGTYNEQFF. The CDR3 DNA reads as TGTGCCAGCAGCCAAGCATCAGACAGGGGGACCTACAATGAGCAGTTCTTC.

This clonotype was counted a few times. The germline gene is not matched at one end of the junction; a read error may be the cause. The chain uses TRBV4-1 and TRBJ2-6, with unresolved D. The V gene's germline CDR1 is MGHRA and CDR2 YSYEKL. The CDR3 totals 16 residues. CDR3 nucleotide sequence: TGCGCCAGCAGCCAAGGGGCGCTCGCTGGAGCCAACGTCCTGACTTTC. Translated: CASSQGALAGANVLTF.

At least ten counts were recorded for this clonotype. The V call is TRBV20-1, the J call TRBJ1-6; a possible D gene is TRBD1 (5 bases). The germline CDR1 and CDR2 sequences are DFQATT and SNEGSKA (reference sequence). The CDR3 runs 15 residues. Trimming took off 5 bases at V and 7 bases at J, with 18 bases between the two ends. The CDR3 coding sequence is TGCAGTGCTTTGGAGGGGAAGGGATACAATTCACCCCTCCACTTT. It yields the protein CSALEGKGYNSPLHF.

The table lists this clonotype with many counts. This sequence joins TRBV20-1 and TRBJ1-5, with D unclear. This CDR3 is 17 amino acids long. The V end lost 3 bases, the J end lost 4 bases, and 22 bases lay between the germline ends. Per germline, CDR1 DFQATT and CDR2 SNEGSKA (reference sequence). CDR3 coding DNA: TGCAGTGCTAGCCAGACCCTCGCCGGGAGCGGTAATCAGCCCCAGCATTTT. Its protein product is CSASQTLAGSGNQPQHF.

This clonotype was counted only a few times. The rearrangement uses TRBV2 and TRBJ2-3; TRBD2 matches 7 bases. CDR1 is SNHLY, CDR2 FYNNEI, per germline. With 6 bases clipped from V and 1 base from J, the junction kept 10 bases outside the gene matches. There are 16 residues in the CDR3. CDR3 in amino acids: CASRARTGRGTDTQYF. The CDR3 DNA follows: TGTGCCAGCAGGGCCAGGACTGGGAGGGGCACAGATACGCAGTATTTT.

Many counts were recorded for this clonotype. The rearrangement uses TRBV7-2 and TRBJ1-2; no clear D gene. CDR3 size: 16 residues. Looked up from germline, CDR1 is SGHTA and CDR2 is FQGNSA. Trimming removed 4 bases from V and 2 bases from J, with 17 bases in between. This chain's CDR3 is CASSSWPTAENYGYTF. In nucleotides, the CDR3 is TGTGCCAGCAGCTCCTGGCCGACGGCGGAAAACTATGGCTACACCTTC.

This clonotype was seen a few times. V and J are TRBV7-9 and TRBJ2-3; 8 bases align to TRBD1. Germline lookup yields CDR1 SEHNR and CDR2 FQNEAQ (reference sequence). Unmatched junction bases numbered 5, after V lost 4 bases and J lost 5 bases. The CDR3 is made up of 14 amino acids. The CDR3 reads CASSSDRGGDTQYF. The CDR3 nucleotides read TGTGCCAGCAGCTCCGACAGGGGTGGAGATACGCAGTATTTT.